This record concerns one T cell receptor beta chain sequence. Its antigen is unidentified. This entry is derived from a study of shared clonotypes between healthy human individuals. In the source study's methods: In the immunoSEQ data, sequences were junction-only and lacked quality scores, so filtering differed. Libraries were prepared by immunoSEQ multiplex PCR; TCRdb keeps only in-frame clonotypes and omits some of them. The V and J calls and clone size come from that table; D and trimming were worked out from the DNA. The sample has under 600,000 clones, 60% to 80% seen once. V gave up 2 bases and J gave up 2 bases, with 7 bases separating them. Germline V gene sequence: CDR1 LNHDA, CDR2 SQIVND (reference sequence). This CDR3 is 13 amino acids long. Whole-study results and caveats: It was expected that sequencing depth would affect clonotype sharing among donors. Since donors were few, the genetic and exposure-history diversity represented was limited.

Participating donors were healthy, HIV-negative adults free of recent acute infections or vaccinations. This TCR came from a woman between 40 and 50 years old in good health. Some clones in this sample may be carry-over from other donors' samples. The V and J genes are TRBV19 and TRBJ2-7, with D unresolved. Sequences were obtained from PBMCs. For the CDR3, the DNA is TGTGCCAGTAGTATAAACTTTCCCTACGAGCAGTACTTC. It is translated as CASSINFPYEQYF.